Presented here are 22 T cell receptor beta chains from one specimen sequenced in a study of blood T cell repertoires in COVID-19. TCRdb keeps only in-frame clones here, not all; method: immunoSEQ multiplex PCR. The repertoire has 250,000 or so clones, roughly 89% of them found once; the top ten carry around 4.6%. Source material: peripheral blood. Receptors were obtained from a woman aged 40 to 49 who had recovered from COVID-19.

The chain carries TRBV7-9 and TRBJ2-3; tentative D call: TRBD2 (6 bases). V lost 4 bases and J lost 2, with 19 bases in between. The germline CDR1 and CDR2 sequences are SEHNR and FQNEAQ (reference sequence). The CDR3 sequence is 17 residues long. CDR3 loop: CASSSLTGTGDTDTQYF. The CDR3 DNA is TGTGCCAGCAGCTCTCTAACCGGGACTGGAGACACAGATACGCAGTATTTT.

As DNA, the CDR3 is TGTGCCAGCAGTGACAGGGAAGAAGAAAAACTGTTTTTT. Translating gives CASSDREEEKLFF. This rearrangement joins TRBV2 to TRBJ1-4; D perhaps matches TRBD1 (5 bases). The V end lost 3 bases, the J end lost 8 bases, and 10 bases lay between the germline ends. Germline CDR1 SNHLY, CDR2 FYNNEI. The CDR3 totals 13 residues.

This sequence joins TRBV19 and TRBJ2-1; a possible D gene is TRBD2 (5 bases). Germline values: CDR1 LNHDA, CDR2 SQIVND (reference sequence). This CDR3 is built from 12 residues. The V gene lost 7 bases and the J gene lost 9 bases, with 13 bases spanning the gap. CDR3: CASTTGGGEQFF. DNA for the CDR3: TGTGCCAGTACCACCGGTGGAGGTGAGCAGTTCTTC. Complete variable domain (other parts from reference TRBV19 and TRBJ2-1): DGGITQSPKYLFRKEGQNVTLSCEQNLNHDAMYWYRQDPGQGLRLIYYSQIVNDFQKGDIAEGYSVSREKKESFPLTVTSAQKNPTAFYLCASTTGGGEQFFGPGTRLTVL.

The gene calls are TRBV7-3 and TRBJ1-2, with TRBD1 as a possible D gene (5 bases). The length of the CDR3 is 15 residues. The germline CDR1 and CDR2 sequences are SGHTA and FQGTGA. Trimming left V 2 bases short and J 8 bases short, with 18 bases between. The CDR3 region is CASSLVGLGPGGYTF. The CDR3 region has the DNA TGTGCCAGCAGCTTAGTTGGGCTGGGGCCGGGCGGCTACACCTTC.

The CDR3 is CASSLQGNEQFF. CDR3 coding DNA: TGCGCCAGCAGCCTCCAGGGGAATGAGCAGTTCTTC. The genes are TRBV4-1 and TRBJ2-1, with D tentatively TRBD1 (6 bases). This CDR3 is built from 12 residues. Germline assignment: CDR1 MGHRA and CDR2 YSYEKL. The V and J ends lost 4 bases and 7 bases respectively, with 8 bases between them.

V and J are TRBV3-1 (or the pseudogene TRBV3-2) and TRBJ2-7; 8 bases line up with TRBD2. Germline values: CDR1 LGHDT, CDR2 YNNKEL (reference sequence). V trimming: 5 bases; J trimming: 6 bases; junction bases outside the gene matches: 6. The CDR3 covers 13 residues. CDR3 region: CASSDGTSGEQYF. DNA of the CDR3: TGTGCCAGCAGCGATGGGACTAGTGGCGAGCAGTACTTC.

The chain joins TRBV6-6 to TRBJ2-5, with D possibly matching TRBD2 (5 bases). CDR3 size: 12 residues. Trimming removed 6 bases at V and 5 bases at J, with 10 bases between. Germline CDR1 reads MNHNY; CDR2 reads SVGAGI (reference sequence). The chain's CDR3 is CASSPRGETQYF. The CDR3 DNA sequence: TGTGCCAGCAGCCCTCGCGGGGAGACCCAGTACTTC.

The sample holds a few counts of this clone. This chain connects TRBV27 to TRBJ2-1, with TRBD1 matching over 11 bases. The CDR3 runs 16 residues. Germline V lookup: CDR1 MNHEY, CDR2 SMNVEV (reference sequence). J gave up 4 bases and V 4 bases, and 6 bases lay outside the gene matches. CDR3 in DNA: TGTGCCAGCAGTTACGGACAGGGGGCGAAGTACAATGAGCAGTTCTTC. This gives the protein CASSYGQGAKYNEQFF.

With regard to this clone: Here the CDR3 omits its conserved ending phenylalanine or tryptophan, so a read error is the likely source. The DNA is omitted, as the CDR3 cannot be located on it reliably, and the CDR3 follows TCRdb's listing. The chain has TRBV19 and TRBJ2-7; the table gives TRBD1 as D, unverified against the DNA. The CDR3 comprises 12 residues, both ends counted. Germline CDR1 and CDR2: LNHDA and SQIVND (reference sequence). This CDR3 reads CASSIGDRIAFI.

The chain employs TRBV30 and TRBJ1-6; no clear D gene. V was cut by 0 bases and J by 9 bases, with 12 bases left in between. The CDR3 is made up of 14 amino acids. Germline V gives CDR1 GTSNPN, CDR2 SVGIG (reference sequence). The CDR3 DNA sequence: TGTGCCTGGAGTGTCCCCGCGGATGTTTCACCCCTCCACTTT. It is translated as CAWSVPADVSPLHF.

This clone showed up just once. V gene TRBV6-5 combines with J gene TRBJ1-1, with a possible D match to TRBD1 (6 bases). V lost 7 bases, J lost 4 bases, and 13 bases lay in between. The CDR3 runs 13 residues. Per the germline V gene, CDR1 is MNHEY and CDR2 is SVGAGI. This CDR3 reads CASKNGGITEAFF. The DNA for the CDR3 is TGTGCCAGCAAAAATGGGGGCATCACTGAAGCTTTCTTT.

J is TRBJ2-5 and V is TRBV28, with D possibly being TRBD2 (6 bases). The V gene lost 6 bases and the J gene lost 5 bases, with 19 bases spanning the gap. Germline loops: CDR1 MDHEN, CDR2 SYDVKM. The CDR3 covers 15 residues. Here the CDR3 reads CASRETTGGKETQYF. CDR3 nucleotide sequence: TGTGCCAGCAGAGAGACGACGGGCGGGAAGGAGACCCAGTACTTC. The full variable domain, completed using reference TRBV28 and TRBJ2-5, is DVKVTQSSRYLVKRTGEKVFLECVQDMDHENMFWYRQDPGLGLRLIYFSYDVKMKEKGDIPEGYSVSREKKERFSLILESASTNQTSMYLCASRETTGGKETQYFGPGTRLLVL.

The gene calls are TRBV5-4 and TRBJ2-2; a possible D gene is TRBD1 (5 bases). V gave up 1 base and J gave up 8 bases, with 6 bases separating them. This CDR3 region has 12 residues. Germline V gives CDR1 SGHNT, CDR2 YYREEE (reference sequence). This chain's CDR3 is CASSLQGGELFF. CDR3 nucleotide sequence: TGTGCCAGCAGCTTGCAGGGAGGGGAGCTGTTTTTT.

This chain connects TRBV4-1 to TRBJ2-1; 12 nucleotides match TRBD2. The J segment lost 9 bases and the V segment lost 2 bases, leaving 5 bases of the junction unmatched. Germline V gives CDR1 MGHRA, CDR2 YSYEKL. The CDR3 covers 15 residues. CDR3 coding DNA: TGCGCCAGCAGCCAAAGACTAGCGGGAGAGGTTGAGCAGTTCTTC. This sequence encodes CASSQRLAGEVEQFF.

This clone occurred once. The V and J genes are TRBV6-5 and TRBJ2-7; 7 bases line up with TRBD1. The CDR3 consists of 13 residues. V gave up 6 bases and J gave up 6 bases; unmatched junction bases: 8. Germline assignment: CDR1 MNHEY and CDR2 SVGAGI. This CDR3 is CASSSGTAPEQYV. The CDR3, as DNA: TGTGCCAGCAGCTCCGGGACAGCCCCCGAGCAGTACGTC.

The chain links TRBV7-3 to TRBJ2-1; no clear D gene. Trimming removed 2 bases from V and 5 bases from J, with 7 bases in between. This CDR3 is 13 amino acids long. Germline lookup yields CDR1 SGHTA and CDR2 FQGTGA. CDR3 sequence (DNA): TGTGCCAGCAGCTTAGACTCACACAATGAGCAGTTCTTC. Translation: CASSLDSHNEQFF.

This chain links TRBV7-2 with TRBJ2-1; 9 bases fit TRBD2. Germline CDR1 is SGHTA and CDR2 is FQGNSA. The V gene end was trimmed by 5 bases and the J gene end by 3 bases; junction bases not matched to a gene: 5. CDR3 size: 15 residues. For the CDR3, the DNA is TGTGCCAGCAGCCCGCGGGGGGGCGACTACAATGAGCAGTTCTTC. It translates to CASSPRGGDYNEQFF. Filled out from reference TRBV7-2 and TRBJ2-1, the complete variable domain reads GAGVSQSPSNKVTEKGKDVELRCDPISGHTALYWYRQSLGQGLEFLIYFQGNSAPDKSGLPSDRFSAERTGGSVSTLTIQRTQQEDSAVYLCASSPRGGDYNEQFFGPGTRLTVL.

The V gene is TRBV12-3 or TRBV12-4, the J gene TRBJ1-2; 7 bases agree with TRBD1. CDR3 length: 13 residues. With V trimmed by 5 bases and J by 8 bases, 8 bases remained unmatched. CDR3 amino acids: CASSANRGRGYTF. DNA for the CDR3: TGTGCCAGCAGTGCGAACAGGGGCCGGGGCTACACCTTC.

CDR3 in amino acids: CASSLDITGSSYNEQFF. CDR3 in DNA: TGCGCCAGCAGCTTGGATATAACAGGGAGCTCCTACAATGAGCAGTTCTTC. The genes are TRBV5-1 and TRBJ2-1; D is perhaps TRBD1 (6 bases). Germline V gene lookup returns CDR1 SGHRS and CDR2 YFSETQ. CDR3 length equals 17 residues. V gave up 0 bases and J gave up 0 bases, with 13 bases separating them.

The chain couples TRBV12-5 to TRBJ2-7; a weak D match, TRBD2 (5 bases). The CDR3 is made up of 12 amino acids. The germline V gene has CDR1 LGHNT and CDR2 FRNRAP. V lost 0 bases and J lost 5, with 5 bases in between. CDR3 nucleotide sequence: TGTGCTAGTGGTTTGGTGCGGGACGAGCAGTACTTC. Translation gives CASGLVRDEQYF.

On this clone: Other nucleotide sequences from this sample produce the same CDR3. The CDR3 is CASSLVGRGEETQYF. CDR3 in DNA: TGTGCCAGCAGTCTTGTTGGCAGGGGTGAAGAGACCCAGTACTTC. The V gene is TRBV6-2 or TRBV6-3, the J gene TRBJ2-5; maybe TRBD1 (6 bases). From germline, CDR1 is MNHEY and CDR2 SVGEGT. V was clipped by 5 bases and J by 3 bases, with 16 bases between them. This CDR3 is built from 15 residues.

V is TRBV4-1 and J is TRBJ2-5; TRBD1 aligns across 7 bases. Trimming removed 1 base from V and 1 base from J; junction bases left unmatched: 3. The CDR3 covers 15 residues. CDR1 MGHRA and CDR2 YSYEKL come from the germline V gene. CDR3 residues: CASSQGTGVQETQYF. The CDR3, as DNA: TGCGCCAGCAGCCAAGGCACAGGGGTCCAAGAGACCCAGTACTTC.